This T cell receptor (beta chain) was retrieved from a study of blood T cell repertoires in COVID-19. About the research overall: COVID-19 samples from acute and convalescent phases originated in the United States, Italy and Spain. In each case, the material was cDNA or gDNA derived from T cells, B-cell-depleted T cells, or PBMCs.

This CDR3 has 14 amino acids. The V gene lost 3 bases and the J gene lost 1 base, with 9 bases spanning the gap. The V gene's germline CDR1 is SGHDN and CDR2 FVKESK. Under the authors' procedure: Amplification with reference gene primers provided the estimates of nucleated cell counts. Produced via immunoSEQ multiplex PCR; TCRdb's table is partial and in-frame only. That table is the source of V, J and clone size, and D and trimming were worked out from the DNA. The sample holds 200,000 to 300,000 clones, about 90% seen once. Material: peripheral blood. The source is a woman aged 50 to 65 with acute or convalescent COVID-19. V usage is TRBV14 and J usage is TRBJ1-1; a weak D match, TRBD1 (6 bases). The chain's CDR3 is CASSHMDRNTEAFF. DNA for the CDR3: TGTGCCAGCAGCCACATGGACAGGAACACTGAAGCTTTCTTT.